A single sample is the source of the 26 T cell receptor beta chains below, sequenced in a study of blood T cells in healthy people across ages. A second roughly 6 to 11 cycle PCR used barcoded and J-beta primers. TCRdb redid the calling of the 5' RACE reads with MiXCR, one entry per CDR3 protein. Of around 940,000 distinct CDR3 sequences listed, roughly 51% are singletons. The source material was blood. These receptors all come from a woman aged 55-69 years in good health.

The rearrangement joins TRBV20-1 to TRBJ2-7, with a possible D match to TRBD1 (6 bases). The CDR3 is 15 residues long. Germline V CDR1 and CDR2: DFQATT, SNEGSKA (reference sequence). V was pared by 1 base and J by 2 bases, with 15 bases between. The CDR3 DNA reads as TGCAGTGCTAGAGTCCAGACAGGAGCTACCTACGAGCAGTACTTC. Protein sequence: CSARVQTGATYEQYF.

The V gene is TRBV7-6, the J gene TRBJ2-5, with D perhaps TRBD1 (6 bases). The CDR3 loop spans 15 amino acids. The germline V gene encodes CDR1 SGHVS and CDR2 FNYEAQ. The V gene lost 5 bases and the J gene lost 3 bases, with 16 bases spanning the gap. CDR3 region: CASSINQGPEETQYF. DNA for the CDR3: TGTGCCAGCAGCATCAACCAGGGGCCCGAAGAGACCCAGTACTTC.

The chain couples TRBV12-3 or TRBV12-4 to TRBJ2-3, with 7 bases that match TRBD2. Unmatched junction bases numbered 8, after V lost 8 bases and J lost 3 bases. The CDR3 extends over 14 amino acids. CDR3 in DNA: TGTGCCAGCGGCTTCGGAGCGGGAACAGATACGCAGTATTTT. The encoded protein is CASGFGAGTDTQYF.

The chain combines TRBV20-1 with TRBJ2-1, with 11 positions matching TRBD2. This CDR3 has 15 residues. Germline CDR1 reads DFQATT; CDR2 reads SNEGSKA (reference sequence). Unmatched junction bases numbered 1, after V lost 3 bases and J lost 0 bases. CDR3: CSASGTSGSYNEQFF. The CDR3 nucleotides read TGCAGTGCTAGCGGGACTAGCGGCTCCTACAATGAGCAGTTCTTC.

The rearrangement joins TRBV7-2 to TRBJ2-7; unclear D gene. Germline V CDR1 and CDR2: SGHTA, FQGNSA. This CDR3 is 15 amino acids long. Trimming pared 4 bases from V and 0 bases from J, leaving 13 bases between. In DNA, the CDR3 is TGTGCCAGCAGCTCGGCAGCGAACCCCTCCTACGAGCAGTACTTC. Translating gives CASSSAANPSYEQYF.

The V gene is TRBV4-1, the J gene TRBJ2-7; D remains unclear. V was clipped by 0 bases and J by 3 bases, with 9 bases between them. There are 14 residues in the CDR3. Germline V gives CDR1 MGHRA, CDR2 YSYEKL. For the CDR3, the DNA is TGCGCCAGCAGCCAAGAGTTTTGGAACTACGAGCAGTACTTC. Protein sequence: CASSQEFWNYEQYF.

Turning to this clonotype: One end of the junction does not line up with germline, which may come from a read error. J is TRBJ2-1 and V is TRBV11-1; TRBD1 might be the D (6 bases). CDR1 is SGHAT and CDR2 is FQDESV in the germline V gene (reference sequence). This CDR3 is built from 13 residues. In nucleotides, the CDR3 is TGTGGCAGCAGCGAAGACAGGTTAGGTGAGCAGTTCTTC. Translated: CGSSEDRLGEQFF.

This clonotype was seen just once. The rearrangement links TRBV12-3 or TRBV12-4 to TRBJ2-3; weak D call: TRBD2 (5 bases). This CDR3 has 17 residues. Trimming left V 1 base short and J 3 bases short, with 17 bases between. CDR3 DNA sequence: TGTGCCAGCAGTTTAGACAGCGGCAGAGATTATACAGATACGCAGTATTTT. Translation gives CASSLDSGRDYTDTQYF.

This chain links TRBV20-1 with TRBJ2-4; D is unclear. The J call may be in error: the DNA end matches TRBJ2-7 better. The CDR3 extends over 13 amino acids. Germline assignment: CDR1 DFQATT and CDR2 SNEGSKA (reference sequence). The CDR3: CSAPDLLRYEQYF. In DNA, the CDR3 is TGCAGTGCTCCGGACCTCCTTCGCTACGAGCAGTACTTC.

Details on this clonotype: Given a much more abundant clone one base away, this may be a read error. The chain links TRBV7-9 to TRBJ2-3, with TRBD2 matching over 7 bases. There are 15 residues in the CDR3. V shed 2 bases and J 2 bases; nucleotides not matched to a gene: 4. Looked up from germline, CDR1 is SEHNR and CDR2 is FQNEAQ (reference sequence). CDR3 nucleotide sequence: TGTGCCAGCAGCTTATCCCTAGCGGACACAGATACGCAGTATTTT. Translated: CASSLSLADTDTQYF. The complete variable domain, with remaining parts taken from reference TRBV7-9 and TRBJ2-3, reads DTGVSQNPRHKITKRGQNVTFRCDPISEHNRLYWYRQTLGQGPEFLTYFQNEAQLEKSRLLSDRFSAERPKGSFSTLEIQRTEQGDSAMYLCASSLSLADTDTQYFGPGTRLTVL.

The rearrangement joins TRBV19 to TRBJ2-7, with 8 bases that match TRBD2. The germline V gene has CDR1 LNHDA and CDR2 SQIVND (reference sequence). V shed 5 bases, J shed 2 bases, and the junction held 5 bases outside the gene matches. The CDR3 runs to 14 residues. In DNA form, the CDR3 reads TGTGCCAGTAGTGCCACTAGCGGCCCCTACGAGCAGTACTTC. This encodes CASSATSGPYEQYF.

This chain connects TRBV7-9 to TRBJ2-7, with 9 nucleotides matching TRBD2. The J call could be wrong; TRBJ2-1 is a better fit for the DNA end. The germline V gene has CDR1 SEHNR and CDR2 FQNEAQ (reference sequence). The CDR3 is made up of 15 amino acids. CDR3 DNA: TGTGCCAGCAGCACCGGGACTAGCCGGTTACATGAGCAGTTCTTC. Translation: CASSTGTSRLHEQFF.

The chain couples TRBV5-4 to TRBJ2-7, with D possibly TRBD1 on 5 matching bases. In germline, CDR1 is SGHNT, CDR2 YYREEE (reference sequence). The CDR3 has 14 amino acids. The germline V and J ends were trimmed by 4 bases and 3 bases, with 14 bases remaining between them. CDR3 in amino acids: CASSVIDRSYEQYF. DNA for the CDR3: TGTGCCAGCAGCGTAATTGACAGAAGCTACGAGCAGTACTTC.

The rearrangement links TRBV4-1 to TRBJ2-1; TRBD2 matches at 16 bases. The ends lost 2 bases at V and 5 bases at J; junction bases unmatched: 9. Germline-derived CDR1 and CDR2 are MGHRA and YSYEKL. The CDR3 spans 19 residues. CDR3: CASSQLGLAGGPSDNEQFF. For the CDR3, the DNA is TGCGCCAGCAGCCAATTGGGACTAGCGGGAGGGCCCTCAGACAATGAGCAGTTCTTC.

This clonotype was observed a few times. The chain couples TRBV6-5 to TRBJ2-1; 8 bases agree with TRBD2. CDR3 length: 15 amino acids. V was pared by 6 bases and J by 8 bases, with 12 bases of the junction left unmatched. Germline V lookup: CDR1 MNHEY, CDR2 SVGAGI. As DNA, the CDR3 is TGTGCCAGCAGCCTCGGGGGGGAGGGCCGATATGAGCAGTTCTTC. Its translation is CASSLGGEGRYEQFF.

The chain uses TRBV4-2 and TRBJ1-5; 7 bases are shared with TRBD1. The CDR3 is 15 residues long. The germline V gene encodes CDR1 LGHNA and CDR2 YNFKEQ. After removal of 3 bases from V and 6 bases from J, the junction contained 8 bases not matched to a gene. The CDR3 bases are TGTGCCAGCAGCCAGGAACCCGACAGGGTTCAGCCCCAGCATTTT. This sequence encodes CASSQEPDRVQPQHF.

This clonotype was picked up a small number of times. The V call is TRBV12-3 or TRBV12-4, the J call TRBJ2-7, with D perhaps TRBD1 (6 bases). V was cut by 5 bases and J by 6 bases, with 32 bases left in between. This CDR3 is built from 19 residues. The CDR3 sequence is CASSLLGYRDAYGSTEQYF. As DNA, the CDR3 is TGTGCCAGCAGTCTACTCGGGTACAGGGATGCCTACGGCAGTACCGAGCAGTACTTC.

This clonotype was found a few times. The chain has TRBV7-2 and TRBJ1-2; no definite D call. The V end lost 1 base, the J end lost 2 bases, and 11 bases lay between the germline ends. The CDR3 consists of 15 residues. From germline, CDR1 is SGHTA and CDR2 FQGNSA. The DNA for the CDR3 is TGTGCCAGCAGCTTAGGCCCGAGTGGGAACTATGGCTACACCTTC. This gives the protein CASSLGPSGNYGYTF.

V and J are TRBV10-3 and TRBJ2-3; 9 bases align to TRBD1. Looked up from germline, CDR1 is ENHRY and CDR2 is SYGVKD. There are 15 residues in the CDR3. Unmatched junction bases numbered 2, after V lost 2 bases and J lost 2 bases. Written as DNA, the CDR3 is TGTGCCATCAGTGAGGGGACAGGGCTCACAGATACGCAGTATTTT. Translating gives CAISEGTGLTDTQYF.

This clonotype was counted between two and nine times. V and J are TRBV21-1 and TRBJ1-1; the table's D call of TRBD1 was not tested on the DNA. TRBV21-1 is designated a pseudogene. The CDR3 contains 15 residues. The CDR3 bases are TGTGCCAGCATCATAACGGACAGGGACAACACTGAAGCTTTCTTT. Translating gives CASIITDRDNTEAFF.

The rearrangement uses TRBV21-1 and TRBJ1-1. TRBV21-1 is assigned pseudogene status. The CDR3 loop spans 15 amino acids. CDR3 loop: CASSKARHPNTEAFF. CDR3 bases: TGTGCCAGCAGCAAAGCTCGGCACCCGAACACTGAAGCTTTCTTT.

V gene TRBV4-1 combines with J gene TRBJ2-1; TRBD1 matches at 7 bases. The V gene's germline CDR1 is MGHRA and CDR2 YSYEKL. The CDR3 contains 15 residues. Germline trimming cut 0 bases from V and 6 bases from J; bases unmatched to any gene: 5. The chain's CDR3 is CASSQERQGSNEQFF. The CDR3, as DNA: TGCGCCAGCAGCCAAGAGAGACAGGGAAGCAATGAGCAGTTCTTC.

The V call is TRBV20-1, the J call TRBJ2-4; 9 nucleotides align to TRBD1. The DNA matches TRBJ2-7 better at its end, which makes the J call doubtful. The CDR3 has 11 residues. Looked up from germline, CDR1 is DFQATT and CDR2 is SNEGSKA (reference sequence). This CDR3 reads CRAGQGNEQYF. The CDR3 region has the DNA TGCAGGGCGGGACAGGGAAACGAGCAGTACTTC.

CDR3 bases: TGTGCCAGCAGTCCCGGGGGCGGGAGTTTGGATGAGCAGTACTTC. It encodes CASSPGGGSLDEQYF. The V gene is TRBV2, the J gene TRBJ2-5, with D possibly matching TRBD2 (7 bases). The ends were cut back, 5 bases at V and 11 bases at J, with 24 bases in the middle. Germline V lookup: CDR1 SNHLY, CDR2 FYNNEI. This CDR3 is 15 amino acids long.

A few counts support this clonotype. This chain connects TRBV7-2 to TRBJ2-1, with D maybe TRBD2 (6 bases). Trimming left V 8 bases short and J 0 bases short, with 23 bases between. The CDR3 loop spans 18 amino acids. CDR1 is SGHTA, CDR2 FQGNSA, per germline. CDR3 in DNA: TGTGCCAGCGAAAGACGAGCTCGGGGGTTGAGCTCCTACAATGAGCAGTTCTTC. Its protein is CASERRARGLSSYNEQFF.

The chain is built from TRBV27 and TRBJ2-6; D is unclear. CDR1 is MNHEY, CDR2 SMNVEV, per germline (reference sequence). The V end lost 4 bases, the J end lost 0 bases, and 10 bases lay between the germline ends. The CDR3 is made up of 16 amino acids. The CDR3 loop reads CASSWTPPSGANVLTF. The CDR3 coding sequence is TGTGCCAGCAGTTGGACCCCCCCCTCTGGGGCCAACGTCCTGACTTTC.